This T cell receptor beta chain was profiled in a study of blood T cell repertoires in COVID-19. About the study: Samples came from the United States, Italy and Spain, spanning acute and convalescent COVID-19.

Original handling: Scientists estimated how many nucleated cells there were by amplifying reference gene primers. The assay was immunoSEQ multiplex PCR, and TCRdb's table has in-frame clones only and misses some. V, J and clone size were drawn from that table, and D and trimming were deduced from the DNA. This table has about 92,000 clones, 55% to 80% appearing once. The CDR3 loop spans 13 amino acids. The germline CDR1 and CDR2 sequences are SGHVS and FQNEAQ. The V end lost 2 bases, the J end lost 10 bases, and 9 bases lay between the germline ends. The receptor was derived from a woman aged 55-70 years in a cohort sampled during active or convalescent COVID-19. The chain combines TRBV7-8 with TRBJ1-6, with unresolved D. The sample was peripheral blood. The CDR3 DNA is TGTGCCAGCAGCTTAAAAAACAGCTCACCCCTCCACTTT. It encodes CASSLKNSSPLHF.